What follows are 8 T cell receptor beta chains derived from one specimen sequenced in a study of blood T cells in healthy people across ages. A J-beta primer mix and a sample-barcoded 5' primer were used in a second PCR of about 6 to 12 cycles. TCRdb called the 5' RACE reads again in MiXCR, with one record for every CDR3 protein. The table shows more than 1.4 million distinct CDR3 sequences, with 42% occurring only once. Sequenced input: blood. The source of these receptors is a woman younger than 35 in good health.

The chain combines TRBV20-1 with TRBJ2-1, with unresolved D. The V gene's germline CDR1 is DFQATT and CDR2 SNEGSKA (reference sequence). The CDR3 totals 14 residues. Trimming pared 3 bases from V and 1 base from J, leaving 10 bases between. The CDR3 reads CSASYRTSYNEQFF. CDR3 DNA sequence: TGCAGTGCTAGTTACAGAACGTCCTACAATGAGCAGTTCTTC.

This clonotype was seen a few times. The V gene is TRBV11-2, the J gene TRBJ2-1; D not certain. The CDR3 runs to 13 residues. Trimming removed 1 base from V and 10 bases from J, with 11 bases in between. Per germline, CDR1 SGHAT and CDR2 FQNNGV. The CDR3 spells CASSLAPRYEQFF. CDR3 in DNA: TGTGCCAGCAGCTTAGCACCACGATACGAGCAGTTCTTC.

This clonotype occurred a few times. The V gene is TRBV5-5, the J gene TRBJ1-6; 8 bases line up with TRBD1. The V gene end was trimmed by 3 bases and the J gene end by 5 bases; junction bases not matched to a gene: 7. This CDR3 is 16 amino acids long. CDR1 and CDR2 from the germline V gene are SGHKS and YYEKEE (reference sequence). CDR3 region: CASSWAGGGHNSPLHF. The CDR3 nucleotides read TGTGCCAGCAGCTGGGCAGGGGGCGGCCATAATTCACCCCTCCACTTT.

About this clonotype itself: A read error may explain this, as a much larger clone is one base away. The chain combines TRBV29-1 with TRBJ2-1; tentatively, D is TRBD1 (6 bases). The V and J ends lost 7 bases and 10 bases respectively, with 23 bases between them. CDR3 size: 14 residues. The germline V gene has CDR1 SQVTM and CDR2 ANQGSEA. The CDR3 DNA is TGCAGCGCTTGGGGAGAGGGGGATCCCTACGAGCAGTTCTTC. Translation gives CSAWGEGDPYEQFF.

This clonotype was recorded many times. In nucleotides, the CDR3 is TGTGCCAGCAGGGCAAATCAACAAGAGACCCAGTACTTC. The encoded protein is CASRANQQETQYF. This chain uses TRBV7-2 with TRBJ2-5; D is unresolved. V was clipped by 6 bases and J by 2 bases, with 10 bases between them. This CDR3 has 13 residues. Looked up from germline, CDR1 is SGHTA and CDR2 is FQGNSA.

V usage is TRBV5-1 and J usage is TRBJ1-1; no reliable D call. This CDR3 is 11 amino acids long. Germline V gene data show CDR1 as SGHRS and CDR2 as YFSETQ. Trimming cost V 2 bases and J 6 bases, with 5 bases left between them. For the CDR3, the DNA is TGCGCCAGCAGCTTCGGAGCTGAAGCTTTCTTT. Translated, it gives CASSFGAEAFF.

The chain joins TRBV20-1 to TRBJ1-5, with TRBD1 identical over 7 bases. The CDR3 consists of 14 residues. The germline CDR1 and CDR2 sequences are DFQATT and SNEGSKA (reference sequence). The V and J ends lost 3 bases and 3 bases, in that order; junction bases with no gene match: 5. The CDR3 DNA reads TGCAGTGCTAGGACAGGGAGCCCCAATCAGCCCCAGCATTTT. It codes for CSARTGSPNQPQHF.

In its sample, this clonotype was seen once. The rearrangement links TRBV6-1 to TRBJ2-7, with 8 bases that match TRBD2. The V and J ends lost 4 bases and 7 bases, in that order; junction bases with no gene match: 12. CDR3 length: 15 residues. CDR1 and CDR2 from the germline V gene are MNHNS and SASEGT. The CDR3 sequence: CASSGSGTGGNEQYF. CDR3 sequence (DNA): TGTGCCAGCAGTGGTAGCGGGACCGGGGGGAATGAGCAGTACTTC.